Shown below are 28 T cell receptor beta chains from a single sample sequenced in a study of OX40 agonist ivuxolimab in advanced cancers. Sequenced by immunoSEQ multiplex PCR; TCRdb stores in-frame clones only, minus some. The table includes approximately 76,000 clones, 86% detected once. The sequencing used CD4+ or CD8+ T cells sorted from blood, collected in a trial of the OX40 agonist ivuxolimab. The receptors stem from an adult with an advanced solid tumor such as melanoma, head and neck, liver or kidney cancer.

This clone is a singleton in its sample. The rearrangement links TRBV21-1 to TRBJ1-5; the table's D gene call, TRBD1, was not cross checked with the DNA. TRBV21-1 is deemed a pseudogene. This CDR3 has 15 amino acids. CDR3 DNA: TGTGCCAGCAGCAATAAGGACAGGGGTGATCAGCCCCAGCATTTT. This translates into CASSNKDRGDQPQHF.

The chain carries TRBV4-3 and TRBJ2-5; 9 bases line up with TRBD1. The closer fit of TRBJ2-7 to the DNA end suggests the J call may be wrong. The V gene's germline CDR1 is LGHNA and CDR2 YSLEER. The CDR3 loop spans 14 amino acids. Here the CDR3 reads CASSPGQGAYEQYF. Written as DNA, the CDR3 is TGCGCCAGCAGCCCGGGACAGGGAGCCTACGAGCAGTACTTC.

The V gene is TRBV15, the J gene TRBJ1-5, with D unresolved. The CDR3 is 13 amino acids. Germline CDR1 LNHNV, CDR2 YYDKDF (reference sequence). V was clipped by 5 bases and J by 5 bases, with 10 bases between them. The CDR3 coding sequence is TGTGCCACCAGCGGAGGTGGTGATCAGCCCCAGCATTTT. Encoded protein: CATSGGGDQPQHF.

J is TRBJ2-4 and V is TRBV28; no clear D gene. Germline V lookup: CDR1 MDHEN, CDR2 SYDVKM. Trimming cost V 4 bases and J 1 base, with 14 bases left between them. The CDR3 is 16 residues long. The CDR3 coding sequence is TGTGCCAGCAGTTGGATAGGTCCAAGTGCCAAAAACATTCAGTACTTC. Translated, it gives CASSWIGPSAKNIQYF.

This chain joins TRBV2 and TRBJ2-3; D possibly corresponds to TRBD2 (5 bases). With 3 bases removed from V and 8 bases from J, the gap between germline ends came to 15 bases. Germline V gene data show CDR1 as SNHLY and CDR2 as FYNNEI. This CDR3 has 14 amino acids. CDR3 in DNA: TGTGCCAGCAGTGACGTGTCTAGCTTCGGTACGCAGTATTTT. Translation: CASSDVSSFGTQYF.

The chain joins TRBV19 to TRBJ1-1; D gene unclear. The CDR3 length is 14 residues. Trimming removed 6 bases from V and 1 base from J, with 12 bases in between. Germline-derived CDR1 and CDR2 are LNHDA and SQIVND (reference sequence). The CDR3 DNA reads TGTGCCAGTAGGTATCGGGGATCGAACACTGAAGCTTTCTTT. Translated: CASRYRGSNTEAFF. The complete variable domain, with remaining parts taken from reference TRBV19 and TRBJ1-1, reads DGGITQSPKYLFRKEGQNVTLSCEQNLNHDAMYWYRQDPGQGLRLIYYSQIVNDFQKGDIAEGYSVSREKKESFPLTVTSAQKNPTAFYLCASRYRGSNTEAFFGQGTRLTVV.

The chain joins TRBV27 to TRBJ1-2; 8 bases line up with TRBD1. V lost 2 bases to trimming and J lost 4 bases; unmatched junction nucleotides: 18. The germline gives CDR1 MNHEY, CDR2 SMNVEV (reference sequence). The CDR3 has 19 residues. The CDR3: CASSLGSLTGTGRGYGYTF. CDR3 coding DNA: TGTGCCAGCAGTTTAGGTTCCCTAACCGGGACAGGAAGAGGCTATGGCTACACCTTC.

The chain carries TRBV14 and TRBJ1-6; 9 nucleotides line up with TRBD1. This CDR3 is built from 18 residues. Germline V gene sequence: CDR1 SGHDN, CDR2 FVKESK. The trim removed 4 bases at V and 1 base at J, leaving 8 bases unmatched. CDR3 region: CASSRFPTGGSYNSPLHF. The CDR3 nucleotides read TGTGCCAGCAGCCGATTTCCGACAGGGGGGTCCTATAATTCACCCCTCCACTTT.

The chain has TRBV6-6 and TRBJ1-1; possible D gene TRBD1, 5 bases. The CDR3 covers 13 residues. V was trimmed by 6 bases and J by 4 bases, leaving 12 bases between them. Looked up from germline, CDR1 is MNHNY and CDR2 is SVGAGI (reference sequence). The CDR3 DNA reads TGTGCCAGCAGGGGCGGACACCCCACTGAAGCTTTCTTT. Amino acid sequence: CASRGGHPTEAFF.

V is TRBV28 and J is TRBJ2-7; D may match TRBD1 or TRBD2 (6 bases each). V was shortened by 6 bases and J by 4 bases, with 13 bases between the two germline ends. The CDR3 sequence is 13 residues long. Germline-derived CDR1 and CDR2 are MDHEN and SYDVKM. The CDR3 DNA follows: TGTGCCAGCAGATTTACAGGGAGGTACGAGCAGTACTTC. Residues: CASRFTGRYEQYF.

This clone was seen a single time. The V gene is TRBV28, the J gene TRBJ1-4, with TRBD1 as a possible D gene (5 bases). V shed 2 bases and J shed 8 bases, with 12 bases lying between them. The CDR3 is 14 residues long. Germline assignment: CDR1 MDHEN and CDR2 SYDVKM. CDR3 bases: TGTGCCAGCAGTTTAGAACAGGCGGTGGAAAAACTGTTTTTT. It codes for CASSLEQAVEKLFF.

The sample holds one count of this clone. The chain uses TRBV5-1 and TRBJ2-2; D is unclear. V lost 4 bases and J lost 1, with 14 bases in between. The V gene's germline CDR1 is SGHRS and CDR2 YFSETQ. The CDR3 is made up of 16 amino acids. CDR3 amino acids: CASSQRPPGNTGELFF. The CDR3 coding sequence is TGCGCCAGCAGCCAACGCCCACCAGGGAACACCGGGGAGCTGTTTTTT.

The chain is built from TRBV19 and TRBJ1-4, with D possibly being TRBD1 (5 bases). Germline V CDR1 and CDR2: LNHDA, SQIVND (reference sequence). V lost 8 bases and J 3 bases, leaving 10 bases between the germline ends. This CDR3 is 13 amino acids long. CDR3 residues: CASGRGPNEKLFF. The CDR3 region has the DNA TGTGCCAGTGGGCGGGGACCTAATGAAAAACTGTTTTTT.

The rearrangement joins TRBV2 to TRBJ2-7; either TRBD1 or TRBD2 may supply D (5 bases each). The CDR3 contains 18 residues. V dropped 4 bases and J dropped 0 bases, with 22 bases sitting between them. From germline, CDR1 is SNHLY and CDR2 FYNNEI. The CDR3 region is CASSASLREWTSSYEQYF. CDR3 coding DNA: TGTGCCAGCAGTGCTAGCCTCAGGGAATGGACGAGCTCCTACGAGCAGTACTTC.

The chain joins TRBV21-1 to TRBJ2-3; the D segment call TRBD2 is taken from the table without a DNA check. TRBV21-1 is an annotated pseudogene. The CDR3 has 14 residues. This CDR3 is CASSRKKETDTQYF. The CDR3 nucleotides read TGTGCCAGCAGCCGAAAGAAGGAGACAGATACGCAGTATTTT.

The rearrangement links TRBV7-9 to TRBJ1-6; D call uncertain. The CDR3 has 13 residues. The V gene lost 5 bases and the J gene lost 7 bases, with 9 bases spanning the gap. Germline assignment: CDR1 SEHNR and CDR2 FQNEAQ (reference sequence). The CDR3 DNA reads as TGTGCCAGCAGCCCCGCGCAGAATTCACCCCTCCACTTT. Its protein is CASSPAQNSPLHF.

This clone was counted between two and nine times. This chain uses TRBV18 with TRBJ2-1; 8 bases are shared with TRBD2. The length of the CDR3 is 14 residues. V lost 1 base to trimming and J lost 8 bases; unmatched junction nucleotides: 4. Germline V gene lookup returns CDR1 KGHSH and CDR2 LQKENI. The CDR3 protein is CASSPRGTRYEQFF. The CDR3 DNA is TGTGCCAGCTCACCACGGGGGACTAGATATGAGCAGTTCTTC.

V gene TRBV5-4 combines with J gene TRBJ1-4; 8 bases fit TRBD1. Per the germline V gene, CDR1 is SGHNT and CDR2 is YYREEE (reference sequence). This CDR3 spans 15 amino acids. With 3 bases clipped from V and 5 bases from J, the junction kept 6 bases outside the gene matches. CDR3 protein: CASSWDRTGNEKLFF. The DNA of the CDR3 is TGTGCCAGCAGCTGGGACCGGACAGGGAATGAAAAACTGTTTTTT.

CDR3 DNA: TGCGCCAGCAGCTTCGGGACTAGCACTCGAAATGAGCAGTTCTTC. Translating it yields CASSFGTSTRNEQFF. The J gene is TRBJ2-1, the V gene TRBV5-1; TRBD2 aligns across 9 bases. The length of the CDR3 is 15 residues. Germline V gene sequence: CDR1 SGHRS, CDR2 YFSETQ. V lost 2 bases, J lost 7 bases, and 7 bases stayed unmatched.

The V gene is TRBV4-1, the J gene TRBJ2-7; D might be TRBD2 (5 bases). The CDR3 sequence is 16 residues long. Germline CDR1 reads MGHRA; CDR2 reads YSYEKL. With 1 base removed from V and 5 bases from J, the gap between germline ends came to 18 bases. The CDR3 protein is CASSQGIASYPNEQYF. CDR3 in DNA: TGCGCCAGCAGCCAAGGGATCGCTAGCTATCCCAACGAGCAGTACTTC.

This rearrangement joins TRBV18 to TRBJ1-5; D is perhaps TRBD1 (5 bases). V dropped 3 bases and J dropped 2 bases, with 11 bases sitting between them. CDR3 length equals 15 residues. In germline, CDR1 is KGHSH, CDR2 LQKENI. CDR3 protein: CASSPGGEGNQPQHF. In DNA form, the CDR3 reads TGTGCCAGCTCACCGGGAGGGGAAGGCAATCAGCCCCAGCATTTT.

The chain joins TRBV6-5 to TRBJ1-2; D not resolved. V lost 5 bases to trimming and J lost 7 bases, with 14 bases between them. The germline CDR1 and CDR2 sequences are MNHEY and SVGAGI. This CDR3 region has 13 residues. The CDR3 nucleotides read TGTGCCAGCAGTCCCCCGCAGGCGGGTGGCTACACCTTC. Translation: CASSPPQAGGYTF.

This chain uses TRBV9 with TRBJ2-5; D possibly corresponds to TRBD1 (6 bases). Between the trimmed V and J ends, which lost 0 bases and 4 bases, there was a span of 16 bases. Germline values: CDR1 SGDLS, CDR2 YYNGEE. There are 16 residues in the CDR3. The CDR3 sequence: CASSVETGSGLETQYF. CDR3 in DNA: TGTGCCAGCAGCGTAGAAACAGGGTCGGGTTTAGAGACCCAGTACTTC.

This chain uses TRBV2 with TRBJ1-5; D is unclear. The V end was cut by 6 bases, the J end by 5 bases, with 14 bases between. Per the germline V gene, CDR1 is SNHLY and CDR2 is FYNNEI. The CDR3 contains 14 residues. CDR3 residues: CASRADGIYQPQHF. In DNA form, the CDR3 reads TGTGCCAGCAGAGCCGACGGAATCTATCAGCCCCAGCATTTT. The full variable domain, rest sourced from reference TRBV2 and TRBJ1-5, is EPEVTQTPSHQVTQMGQEVILRCVPISNHLYFYWYRQILGQKVEFLVSFYNNEISEKSEIFDDQFSVERPDGSNFTLKIRSTKLEDSAMYFCASRADGIYQPQHFGDGTRLSIL.

The chain is built from TRBV6-5 and TRBJ1-2; D may be TRBD1 (6 bases). Trimming cost V 0 bases and J 5 bases, with 16 bases left between them. CDR1 and CDR2 from the germline V gene are MNHEY and SVGAGI. This CDR3 region has 16 residues. The CDR3 spells CASSYSSQRGRYGYTF. The CDR3 nucleotides read TGTGCCAGCAGTTACTCCAGTCAGAGGGGGAGGTATGGCTACACCTTC.

This clone was picked up a small number of times. The chain links TRBV2 to TRBJ2-1, with D unresolved. V was cut by 7 bases and J by 5 bases, with 6 bases left in between. This CDR3 comprises 11 residues. Germline values: CDR1 SNHLY, CDR2 FYNNEI. CDR3 amino acids: CASKADNEQFF. CDR3 nucleotide sequence: TGTGCCAGCAAAGCTGACAATGAGCAGTTCTTC.

V usage is TRBV18 and J usage is TRBJ1-1, with D maybe TRBD1 (5 bases). The CDR3 runs 13 residues. With 3 bases removed from V and 11 bases from J, the gap between germline ends came to 16 bases. CDR1 and CDR2 from the germline V gene are KGHSH and LQKENI. CDR3 protein: CASSPLRGDDAFF. In DNA form, the CDR3 reads TGTGCCAGCTCACCCCTTAGAGGGGACGACGCTTTCTTT.

The chain has TRBV2 and TRBJ1-5; 9 bases fit TRBD1. V was clipped by 8 bases and J by 5 bases; unmatched bases: 7. Per the germline V gene, CDR1 is SNHLY and CDR2 is FYNNEI. The CDR3 length is 14 residues. This CDR3 is CASQGGQGYQPQHF. In DNA, the CDR3 is TGTGCCAGCCAGGGGGGACAGGGCTATCAGCCCCAGCATTTT.